The 10 T cell receptor beta chains below come from one sample, sequenced in a study of TIL therapy for anti-PD-1-resistant metastatic lung cancer. The libraries were made with immunoSEQ v3. The method was immunoSEQ multiplex PCR; TCRdb's version includes in-frame clones alone and lacks a portion of them. Of approximately 45,000 clones listed, about 80% are singletons. Sample time point: pre-treatment sample, taken before nivolumab and TIL therapy. The specimen was blood, collected at baseline. These receptors were obtained from a man between 65 and 85 years old with non-small cell lung cancer.

The rearrangement uses TRBV7-9 and TRBJ2-2; tentative D call: TRBD2 (5 bases). This CDR3 has 17 amino acids. CDR1 SEHNR and CDR2 FQNEAQ come from the germline V gene (reference sequence). Trimming stripped 5 bases from V and 6 bases from J, with 22 bases between. The CDR3 sequence: CASSPGGAKIAPGELFF. CDR3 DNA sequence: TGTGCCAGCAGCCCAGGTGGAGCCAAAATAGCGCCCGGGGAGCTGTTTTTT.

The rearrangement links TRBV10-1 to TRBJ1-5; D is perhaps TRBD1 (6 bases). The CDR3 has 14 amino acids. Germline assignment: CDR1 WNHNN and CDR2 SYGVQD (reference sequence). V was pared by 3 bases and J by 7 bases, with 13 bases between. The CDR3: CASSELGGDQPQHF. In DNA, the CDR3 is TGCGCCAGCAGTGAATTAGGGGGGGACCAGCCCCAGCATTTT.

The chain has TRBV7-9 and TRBJ1-5; no firm D call. Trimming cost V 1 base and J 4 bases, with 8 bases left between them. Germline V lookup: CDR1 SEHNR, CDR2 FQNEAQ (reference sequence). The CDR3 has 14 amino acids. The CDR3 is CASSLGSGNQPQHF. The CDR3 DNA reads TGTGCCAGCAGCTTAGGTTCGGGGAATCAGCCCCAGCATTTT.

CDR3 amino acids: CASSPQSGPYEQYF. CDR3 coding DNA: TGTGCCAGCAGTCCTCAAAGTGGGCCCTACGAGCAGTACTTC. This chain connects TRBV6-5 to TRBJ2-5; D not resolved. Judging by the DNA end, TRBJ2-7 fits better; the J call may be wrong. The CDR3 extends over 14 amino acids. Germline V gives CDR1 MNHEY, CDR2 SVGAGI.

The chain is built from TRBV5-4 and TRBJ2-7, with D tentatively TRBD2 (6 bases). CDR1 and CDR2 from the germline V gene are SGHNT and YYREEE (reference sequence). CDR3 length equals 13 residues. V was pared by 2 bases and J by 9 bases, with 15 bases between. The CDR3 DNA reads as TGTGCCAGCAGCTTTTGGGGGGAACACGGGCAGTACTTC. It encodes CASSFWGEHGQYF.

This chain joins TRBV6-5 and TRBJ2-2; D gene ambiguous. CDR3 length: 12 amino acids. Germline V gene sequence: CDR1 MNHEY, CDR2 SVGAGI. Trimming cost V 3 bases and J 6 bases, with 5 bases left between them. The CDR3 DNA sequence: TGTGCCAGCAGTTATTTGCCCGGGGAGCTGTTTTTT. Translated: CASSYLPGELFF.

V is TRBV4-2 and J is TRBJ1-1; D might be TRBD1 (6 bases). The germline V and J ends were trimmed by 0 bases and 4 bases, with 12 bases remaining between them. This CDR3 contains 15 residues. The germline V gene has CDR1 LGHNA and CDR2 YNFKEQ. The CDR3 DNA is TGTGCCAGCAGCCAAGATGGGGGCAAGGGCACTGAAGCTTTCTTT. This sequence encodes CASSQDGGKGTEAFF.

The chain uses TRBV7-8 and TRBJ1-5; D call uncertain. The germline V gene has CDR1 SGHVS and CDR2 FQNEAQ. V lost 0 bases and J lost 3, with 21 bases in between. The CDR3 totals 19 residues. The CDR3 DNA reads TGTGCCAGCAGCTTAGCGAATTCAATGGCCGGCCAAAACAATCAGCCCCAGCATTTT. This sequence encodes CASSLANSMAGQNNQPQHF.

This clone showed up just a few times. The rearrangement links TRBV6-6 to TRBJ2-5; 7 nucleotides match TRBD1. J was trimmed by 1 base and V by 6 bases; bases with no gene match: 11. This CDR3 region has 16 residues. Germline V gene data show CDR1 as MNHNY and CDR2 as SVGAGI (reference sequence). In nucleotides, the CDR3 is TGTGCCAGCAGAGATCCCACGACAGGGAGCCAAGAGACCCAGTACTTC. Its translation is CASRDPTTGSQETQYF.

In regard to this clone: This CDR3 is also generated by other DNA sequences in the sample. The chain joins TRBV7-3 to TRBJ2-2; 13 nucleotides match TRBD2. V was pared by 5 bases and J by 5 bases, with 5 bases of the junction left unmatched. The CDR3 length is 16 residues. Germline V gives CDR1 SGHTA, CDR2 FQGTGA. CDR3 loop: CASSPGLAGQTGELFF. In DNA form, the CDR3 reads TGTGCCAGCAGCCCGGGACTAGCGGGACAGACCGGGGAGCTGTTTTTT. The full variable domain, with the rest looked up from reference TRBV7-3 and TRBJ2-2, is GAGVSQTPSNKVTEKGKYVELRCDPISGHTALYWYRQSLGQGPEFLIYFQGTGAADDSGLPNDRFFAVRPEGSVSTLKIQRTERGDSAVYLCASSPGLAGQTGELFFGEGSRLTVL.